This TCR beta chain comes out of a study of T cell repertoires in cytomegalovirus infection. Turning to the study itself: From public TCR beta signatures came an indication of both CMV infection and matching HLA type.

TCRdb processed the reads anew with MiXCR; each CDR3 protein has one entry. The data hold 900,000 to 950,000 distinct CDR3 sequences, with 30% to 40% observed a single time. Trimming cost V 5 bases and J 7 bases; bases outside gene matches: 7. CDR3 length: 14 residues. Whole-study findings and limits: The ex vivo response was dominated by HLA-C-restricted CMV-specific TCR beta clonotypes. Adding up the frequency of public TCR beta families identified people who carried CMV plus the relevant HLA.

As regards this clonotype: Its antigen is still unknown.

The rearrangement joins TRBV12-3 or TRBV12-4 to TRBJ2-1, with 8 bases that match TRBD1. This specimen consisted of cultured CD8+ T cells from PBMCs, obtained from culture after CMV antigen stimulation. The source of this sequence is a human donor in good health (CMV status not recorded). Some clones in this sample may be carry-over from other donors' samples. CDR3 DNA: TGTGCCAGCAGTACGACAGGGGTACAGAATGAGCAGTTCTTC. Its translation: CASSTTGVQNEQFF.